This entry features one T cell receptor (beta chain) sequence. Germline CDR1 reads SGDLS; CDR2 reads YYNGEE. V dropped 4 bases and J dropped 5 bases, with 21 bases sitting between them. The CDR3 consists of 16 residues. The sample originates from a study of shared clonotypes between healthy human individuals. Clones were sequenced by immunoSEQ multiplex PCR, and TCRdb holds only the in-frame ones, with some missing. In the table there are roughly 770,000 clones, roughly 96% of which are singletons. CD8 cells regarded as naive lacked CD45RO, were positively chosen for CCR7, and omitted terminally differentiated effector memory CD45RA+ cells.

Source material: naive CD8+ T cells sorted from blood. The genes are TRBV9 and TRBJ1-2; no clear D gene. This TCR came from a man aged 25 to 45 in good health. The CDR3 DNA is TGTGCCAGCAGCCCATTCGAATTGATCGAGGGATATGGCTACACCTTC. It encodes CASSPFELIEGYGYTF.